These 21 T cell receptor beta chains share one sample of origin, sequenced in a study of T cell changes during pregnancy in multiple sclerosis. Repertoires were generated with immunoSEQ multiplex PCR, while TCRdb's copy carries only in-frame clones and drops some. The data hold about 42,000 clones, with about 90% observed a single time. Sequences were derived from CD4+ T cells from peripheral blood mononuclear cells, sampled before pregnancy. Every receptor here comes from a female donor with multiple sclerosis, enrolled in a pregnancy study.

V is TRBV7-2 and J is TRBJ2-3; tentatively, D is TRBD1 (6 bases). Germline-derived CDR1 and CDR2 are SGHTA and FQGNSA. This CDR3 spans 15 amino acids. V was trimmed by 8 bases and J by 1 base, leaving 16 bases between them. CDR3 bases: TGTGCCAGCGGACGCAGGGGATCGGGCACAGATACGCAGTATTTT. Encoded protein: CASGRRGSGTDTQYF.

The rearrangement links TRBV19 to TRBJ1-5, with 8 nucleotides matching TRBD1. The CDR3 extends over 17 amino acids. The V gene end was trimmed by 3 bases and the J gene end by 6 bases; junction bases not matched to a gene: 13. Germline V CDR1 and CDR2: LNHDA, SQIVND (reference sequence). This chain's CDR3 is CASSIVVGQGGSQPQHF. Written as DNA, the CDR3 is TGTGCCAGTAGTATTGTGGTTGGACAGGGAGGGAGTCAGCCCCAGCATTTT. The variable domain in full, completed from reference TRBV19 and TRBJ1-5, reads DGGITQSPKYLFRKEGQNVTLSCEQNLNHDAMYWYRQDPGQGLRLIYYSQIVNDFQKGDIAEGYSVSREKKESFPLTVTSAQKNPTAFYLCASSIVVGQGGSQPQHFGDGTRLSIL.

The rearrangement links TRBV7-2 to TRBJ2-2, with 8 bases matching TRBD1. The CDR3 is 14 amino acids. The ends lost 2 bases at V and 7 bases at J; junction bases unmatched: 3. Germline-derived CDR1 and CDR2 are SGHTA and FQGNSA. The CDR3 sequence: CASSLQGAVGELFF. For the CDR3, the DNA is TGTGCCAGCAGCTTACAGGGGGCTGTCGGGGAGCTGTTTTTT.

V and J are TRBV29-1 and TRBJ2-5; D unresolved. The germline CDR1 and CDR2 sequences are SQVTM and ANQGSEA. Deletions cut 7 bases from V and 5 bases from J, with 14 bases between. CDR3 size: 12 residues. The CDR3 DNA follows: TGCAGCGCTGTTAAACAGTGGGAGACCCAGTACTTC. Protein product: CSAVKQWETQYF.

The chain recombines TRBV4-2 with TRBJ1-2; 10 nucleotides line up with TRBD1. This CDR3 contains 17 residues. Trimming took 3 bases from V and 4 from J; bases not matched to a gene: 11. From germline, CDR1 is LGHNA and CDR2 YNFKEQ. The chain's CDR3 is CASSHAGGQGQTYGYTF. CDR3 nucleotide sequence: TGTGCCAGCAGCCACGCCGGGGGACAGGGGCAGACCTATGGCTACACCTTC.

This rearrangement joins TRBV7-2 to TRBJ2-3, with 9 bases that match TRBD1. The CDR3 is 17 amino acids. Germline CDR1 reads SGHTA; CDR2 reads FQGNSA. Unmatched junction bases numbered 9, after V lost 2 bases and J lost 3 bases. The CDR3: CASSLQTGGVVTDTQYF. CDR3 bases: TGTGCCAGCAGCTTACAGACAGGGGGAGTGGTGACAGATACGCAGTATTTT.

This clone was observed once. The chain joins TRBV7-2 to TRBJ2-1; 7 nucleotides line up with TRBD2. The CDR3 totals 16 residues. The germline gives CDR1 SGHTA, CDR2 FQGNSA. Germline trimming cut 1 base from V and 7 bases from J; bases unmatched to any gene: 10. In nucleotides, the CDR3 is TGTGCCAGCAGCTTAGTTGCGGGGGTTGGGAAAAATGAGCAGTTCTTC. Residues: CASSLVAGVGKNEQFF.

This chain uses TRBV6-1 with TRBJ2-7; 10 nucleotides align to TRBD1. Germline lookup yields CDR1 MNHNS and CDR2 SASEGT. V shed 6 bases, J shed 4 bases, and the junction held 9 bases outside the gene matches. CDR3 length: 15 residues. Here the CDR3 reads CASSRSTGGAYEQYF. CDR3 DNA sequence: TGTGCCAGCAGCCGCTCGACAGGGGGCGCGTACGAGCAGTACTTC.

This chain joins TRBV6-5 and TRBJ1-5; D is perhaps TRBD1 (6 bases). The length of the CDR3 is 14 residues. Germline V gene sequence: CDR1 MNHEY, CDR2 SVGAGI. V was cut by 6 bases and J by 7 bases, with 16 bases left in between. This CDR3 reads CASRSGGDGQPQHF. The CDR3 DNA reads TGTGCCAGCAGATCGGGGGGCGATGGACAGCCCCAGCATTTT.

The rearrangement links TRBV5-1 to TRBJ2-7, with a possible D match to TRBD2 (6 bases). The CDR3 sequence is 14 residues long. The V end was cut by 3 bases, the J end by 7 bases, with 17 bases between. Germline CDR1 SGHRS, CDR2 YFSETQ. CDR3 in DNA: TGCGCCAGCAGCTGGGAGGACGCCCTAACTGAGCAGTACTTC. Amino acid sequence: CASSWEDALTEQYF.

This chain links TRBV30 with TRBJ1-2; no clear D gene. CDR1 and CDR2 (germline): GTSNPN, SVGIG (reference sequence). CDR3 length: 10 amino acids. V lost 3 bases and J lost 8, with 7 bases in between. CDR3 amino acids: CAWRSFGYTF. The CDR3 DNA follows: TGTGCCTGGAGGAGCTTCGGCTACACCTTC.

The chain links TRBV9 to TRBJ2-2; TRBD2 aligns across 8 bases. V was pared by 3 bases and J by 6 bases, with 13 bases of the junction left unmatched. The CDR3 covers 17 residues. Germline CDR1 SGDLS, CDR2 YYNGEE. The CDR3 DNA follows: TGTGCCAGCAGCGCCGGAACGGGGGGGGCGCATGCCGGGGAGCTGTTTTTT. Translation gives CASSAGTGGAHAGELFF.

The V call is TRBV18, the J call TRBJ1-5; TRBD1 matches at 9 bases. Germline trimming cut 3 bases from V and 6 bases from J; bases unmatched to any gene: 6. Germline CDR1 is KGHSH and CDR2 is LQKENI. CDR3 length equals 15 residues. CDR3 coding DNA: TGTGCCAGCTCACCGGAGGGACAGGGAACTCAGCCCCAGCATTTT. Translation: CASSPEGQGTQPQHF.

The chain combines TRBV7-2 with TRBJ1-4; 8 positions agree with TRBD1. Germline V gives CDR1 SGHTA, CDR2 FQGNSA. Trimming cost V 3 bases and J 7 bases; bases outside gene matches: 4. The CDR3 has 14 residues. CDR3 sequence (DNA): TGTGCCAGCAGCTTCAGGGGGCCCGTTGAAAAACTGTTTTTT. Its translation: CASSFRGPVEKLFF.

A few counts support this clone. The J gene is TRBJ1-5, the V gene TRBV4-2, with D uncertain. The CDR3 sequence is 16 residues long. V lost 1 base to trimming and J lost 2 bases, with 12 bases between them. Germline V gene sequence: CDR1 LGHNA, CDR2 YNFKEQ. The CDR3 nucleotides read TGTGCCAGCAGCCAAGTCCGGGAAGGCGGCAATCAGCCCCAGCATTTT. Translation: CASSQVREGGNQPQHF.

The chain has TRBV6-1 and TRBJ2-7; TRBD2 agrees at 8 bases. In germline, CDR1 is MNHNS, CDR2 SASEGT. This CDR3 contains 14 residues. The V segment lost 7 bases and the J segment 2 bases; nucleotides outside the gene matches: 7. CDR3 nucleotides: TGTGCCAGCATTCCGGGACTAGTTACCTACGAGCAGTACTTC. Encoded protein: CASIPGLVTYEQYF.

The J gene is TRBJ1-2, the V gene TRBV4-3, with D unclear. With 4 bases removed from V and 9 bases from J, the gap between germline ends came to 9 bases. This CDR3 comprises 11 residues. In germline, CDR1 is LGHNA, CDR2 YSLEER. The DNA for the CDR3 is TGCGCCAGCAGCCTTCGGTTTAGCTACACCTTC. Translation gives CASSLRFSYTF.

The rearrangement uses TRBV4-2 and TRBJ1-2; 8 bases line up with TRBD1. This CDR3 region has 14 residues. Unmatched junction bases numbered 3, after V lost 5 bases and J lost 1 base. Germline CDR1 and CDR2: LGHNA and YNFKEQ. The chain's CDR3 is CASSSTGDNYGYTF. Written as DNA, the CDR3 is TGTGCCAGCAGCTCGACAGGGGATAACTATGGCTACACCTTC.

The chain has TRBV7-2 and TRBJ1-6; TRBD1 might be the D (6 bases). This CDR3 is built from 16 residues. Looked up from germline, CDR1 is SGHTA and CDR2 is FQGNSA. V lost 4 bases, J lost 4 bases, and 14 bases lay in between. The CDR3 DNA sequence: TGTGCCAGCAGCTCCCAGACAGGACTTTATAATTCACCCCTCCACTTT. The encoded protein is CASSSQTGLYNSPLHF.

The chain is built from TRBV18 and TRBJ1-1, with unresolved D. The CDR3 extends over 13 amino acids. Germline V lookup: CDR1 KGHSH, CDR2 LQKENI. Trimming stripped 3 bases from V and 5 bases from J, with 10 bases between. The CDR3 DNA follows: TGTGCCAGCTCACCGGGCCAAAGAACTGAAGCTTTCTTT. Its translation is CASSPGQRTEAFF.

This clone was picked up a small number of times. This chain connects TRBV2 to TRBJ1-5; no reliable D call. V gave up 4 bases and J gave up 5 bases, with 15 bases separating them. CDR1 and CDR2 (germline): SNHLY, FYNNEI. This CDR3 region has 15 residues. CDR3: CASSGPRIKDQPQHF. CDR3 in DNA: TGTGCCAGCAGTGGTCCCAGGATAAAGGATCAGCCCCAGCATTTT.